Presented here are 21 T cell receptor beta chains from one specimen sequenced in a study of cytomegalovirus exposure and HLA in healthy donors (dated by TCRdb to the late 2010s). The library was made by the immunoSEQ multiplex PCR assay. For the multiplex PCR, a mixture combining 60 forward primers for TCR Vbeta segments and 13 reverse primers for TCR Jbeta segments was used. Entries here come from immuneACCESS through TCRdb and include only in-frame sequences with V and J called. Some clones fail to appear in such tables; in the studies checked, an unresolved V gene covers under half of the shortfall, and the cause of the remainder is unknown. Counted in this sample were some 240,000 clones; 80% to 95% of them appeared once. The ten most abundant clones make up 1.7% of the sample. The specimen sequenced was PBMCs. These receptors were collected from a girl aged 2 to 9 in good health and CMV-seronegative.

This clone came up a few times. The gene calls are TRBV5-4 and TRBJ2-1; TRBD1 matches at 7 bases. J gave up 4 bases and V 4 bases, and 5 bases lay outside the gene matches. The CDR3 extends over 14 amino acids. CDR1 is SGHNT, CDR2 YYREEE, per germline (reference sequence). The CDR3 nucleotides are TGTGCCAGCAGCGACAGGGTCGAGTACAATGAGCAGTTCTTC. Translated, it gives CASSDRVEYNEQFF.

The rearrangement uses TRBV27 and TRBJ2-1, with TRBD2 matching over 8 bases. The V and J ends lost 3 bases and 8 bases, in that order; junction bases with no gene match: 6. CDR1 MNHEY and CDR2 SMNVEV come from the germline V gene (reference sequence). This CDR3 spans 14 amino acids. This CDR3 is CASSFGGGPYEQFF. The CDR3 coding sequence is TGTGCCAGCAGTTTCGGCGGGGGGCCCTATGAGCAGTTCTTC.

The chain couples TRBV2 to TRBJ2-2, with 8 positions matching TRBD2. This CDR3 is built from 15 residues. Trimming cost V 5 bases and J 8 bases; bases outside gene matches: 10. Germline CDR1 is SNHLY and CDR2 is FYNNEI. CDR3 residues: CASSWTSFSLGELFF. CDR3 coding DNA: TGTGCCAGCAGTTGGACTAGCTTTTCTCTTGGGGAGCTGTTTTTT.

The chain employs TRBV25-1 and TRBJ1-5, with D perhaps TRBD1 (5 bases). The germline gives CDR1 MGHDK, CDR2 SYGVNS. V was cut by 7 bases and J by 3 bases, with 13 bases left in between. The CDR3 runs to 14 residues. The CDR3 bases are TGTGCCAGCACCGCGGGGGATTACAATCAGCCCCAGCATTTT. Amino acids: CASTAGDYNQPQHF.

CDR3 region: CASSPTGHGTEAFF. DNA of the CDR3: TGTGCCAGCTCACCGACAGGGCACGGTACTGAAGCTTTCTTT. V is TRBV18 and J is TRBJ1-1; 7 nucleotides align to TRBD1. The CDR3 has 14 residues. Per germline, CDR1 KGHSH and CDR2 LQKENI. V trimming: 3 bases; J trimming: 5 bases; junction bases outside the gene matches: 6.

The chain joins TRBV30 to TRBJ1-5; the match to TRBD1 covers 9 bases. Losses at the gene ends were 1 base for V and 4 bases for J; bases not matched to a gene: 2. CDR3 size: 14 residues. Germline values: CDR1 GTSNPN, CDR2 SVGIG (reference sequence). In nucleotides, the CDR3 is TGTGCCTGGAGTGCCGGGACAGGGAATCAGCCCCAGCATTTT. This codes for CAWSAGTGNQPQHF.

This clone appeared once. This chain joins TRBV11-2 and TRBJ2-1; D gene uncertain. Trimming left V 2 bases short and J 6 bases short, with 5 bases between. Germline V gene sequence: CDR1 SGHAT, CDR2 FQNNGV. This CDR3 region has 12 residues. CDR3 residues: CASSLSGNEQFF. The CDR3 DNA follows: TGTGCCAGCAGCTTATCAGGCAATGAGCAGTTCTTC.

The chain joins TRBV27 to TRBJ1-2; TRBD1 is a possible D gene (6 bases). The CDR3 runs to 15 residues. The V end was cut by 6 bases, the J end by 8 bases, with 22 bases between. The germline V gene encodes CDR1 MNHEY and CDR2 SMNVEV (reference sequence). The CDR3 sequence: CASSPTGTGLGGYTF. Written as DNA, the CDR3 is TGTGCCAGCAGCCCTACTGGCACAGGGCTGGGGGGCTACACCTTC.

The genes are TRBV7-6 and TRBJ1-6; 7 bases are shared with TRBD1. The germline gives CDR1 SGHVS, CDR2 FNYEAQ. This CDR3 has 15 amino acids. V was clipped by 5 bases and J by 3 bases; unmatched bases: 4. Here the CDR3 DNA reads TGTGCCAGCAGCCCCCGGGACAGCTATAATTCACCCCTCCACTTT. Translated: CASSPRDSYNSPLHF.

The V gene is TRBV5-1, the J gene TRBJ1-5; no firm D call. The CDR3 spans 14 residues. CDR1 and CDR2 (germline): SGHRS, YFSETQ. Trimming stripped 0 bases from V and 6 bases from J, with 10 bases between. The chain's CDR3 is CASSLAGKGQPQHF. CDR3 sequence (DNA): TGCGCCAGCAGCTTGGCGGGGAAGGGTCAGCCCCAGCATTTT.

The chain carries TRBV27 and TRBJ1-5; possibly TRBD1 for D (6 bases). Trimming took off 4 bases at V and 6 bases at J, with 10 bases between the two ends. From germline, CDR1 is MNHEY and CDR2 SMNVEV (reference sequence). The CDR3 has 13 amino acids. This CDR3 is CASSYRDSQPQHF. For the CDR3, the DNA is TGTGCCAGCAGTTACAGGGATAGTCAGCCCCAGCATTTT.

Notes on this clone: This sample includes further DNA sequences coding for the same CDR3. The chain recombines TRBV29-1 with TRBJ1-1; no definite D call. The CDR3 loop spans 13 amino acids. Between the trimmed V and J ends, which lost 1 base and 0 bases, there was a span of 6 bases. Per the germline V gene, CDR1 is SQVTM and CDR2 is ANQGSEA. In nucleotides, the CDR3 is TGCAGCGTTGAAGGGCGGATGAACACTGAAGCTTTCTTT. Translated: CSVEGRMNTEAFF.

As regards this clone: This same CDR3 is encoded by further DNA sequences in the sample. CDR3 nucleotides: TGCGCCAGCAGCCTCCTACTAGCGGGAGGCACAGATACGCAGTATTTT. Its translation is CASSLLLAGGTDTQYF. The V and J genes are TRBV5-1 and TRBJ2-3, with 11 nucleotides matching TRBD2. Trimming took 4 bases from V and 1 from J; bases not matched to a gene: 5. The CDR3 sequence is 16 residues long. CDR1 is SGHRS and CDR2 is YFSETQ in the germline V gene.

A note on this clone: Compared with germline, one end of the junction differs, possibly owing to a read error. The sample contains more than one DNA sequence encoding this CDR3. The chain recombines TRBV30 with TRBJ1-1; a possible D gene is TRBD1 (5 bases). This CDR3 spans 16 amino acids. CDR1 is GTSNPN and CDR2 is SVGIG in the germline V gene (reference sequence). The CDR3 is CAWSVQLGAVNTEAFF. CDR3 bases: TGCGCCTGGAGTGTACAGTTAGGGGCAGTGAACACTGAAGCTTTCTTT. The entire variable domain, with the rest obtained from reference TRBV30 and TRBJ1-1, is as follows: SQTIHQWPATLVQPVGSPLSLECTVEGTSNPNLYWYRQAAGRGLQLLFYSVGIGQISSEVPQNLSASRPQDRQFILSSKKLLLSDSGFYLCAWSVQLGAVNTEAFFGQGTRLTVV.

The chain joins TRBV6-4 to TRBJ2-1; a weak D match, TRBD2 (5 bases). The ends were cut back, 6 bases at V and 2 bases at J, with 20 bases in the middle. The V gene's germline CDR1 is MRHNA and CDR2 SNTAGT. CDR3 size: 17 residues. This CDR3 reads CASSDTIQRSTYNEQFF. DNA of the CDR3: TGTGCCAGCAGCGATACAATCCAGCGGTCCACCTACAATGAGCAGTTCTTC.

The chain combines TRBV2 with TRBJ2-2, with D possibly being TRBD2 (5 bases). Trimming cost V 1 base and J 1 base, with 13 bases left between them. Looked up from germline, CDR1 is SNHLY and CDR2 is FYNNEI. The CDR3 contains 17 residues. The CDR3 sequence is CASSEGVTGRNTGELFF. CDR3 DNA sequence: TGTGCCAGCAGTGAAGGGGTGACTGGGAGGAACACCGGGGAGCTGTTTTTT. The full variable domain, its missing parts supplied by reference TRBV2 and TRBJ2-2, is EPEVTQTPSHQVTQMGQEVILRCVPISNHLYFYWYRQILGQKVEFLVSFYNNEISEKSEIFDDQFSVERPDGSNFTLKIRSTKLEDSAMYFCASSEGVTGRNTGELFFGEGSRLTVL.

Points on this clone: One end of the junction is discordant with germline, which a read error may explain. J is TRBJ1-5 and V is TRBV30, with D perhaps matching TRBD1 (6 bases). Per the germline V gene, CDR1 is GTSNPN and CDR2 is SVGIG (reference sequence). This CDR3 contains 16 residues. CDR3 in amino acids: CAWSVGDFQGLQPQHF. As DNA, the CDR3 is TGTGCCTGGAGCGTAGGAGATTTTCAGGGGTTGCAGCCTCAGCATTTT.

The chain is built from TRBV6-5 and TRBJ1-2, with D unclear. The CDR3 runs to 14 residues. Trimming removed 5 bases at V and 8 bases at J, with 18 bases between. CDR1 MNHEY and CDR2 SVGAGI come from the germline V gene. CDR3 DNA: TGTGCCAGCAGTACCGGGGTCCATTCCGTGGGCTACACCTTC. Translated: CASSTGVHSVGYTF.

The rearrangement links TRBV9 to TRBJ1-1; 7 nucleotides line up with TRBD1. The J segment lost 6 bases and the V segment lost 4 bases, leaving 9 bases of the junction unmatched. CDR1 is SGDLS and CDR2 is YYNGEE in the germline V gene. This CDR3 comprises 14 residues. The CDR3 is CASSLPGTAPEAFF. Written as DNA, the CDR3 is TGTGCCAGCAGCCTCCCGGGGACAGCCCCTGAAGCTTTCTTT.

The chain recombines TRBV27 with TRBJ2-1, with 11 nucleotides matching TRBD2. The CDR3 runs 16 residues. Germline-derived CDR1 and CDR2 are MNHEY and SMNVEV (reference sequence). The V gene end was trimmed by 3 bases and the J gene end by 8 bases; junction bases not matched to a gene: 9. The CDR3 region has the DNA TGTGCCAGCAGTTTTTTGGGGCTAGCGGGAGGTGATGAGCAGTTCTTC. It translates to CASSFLGLAGGDEQFF.

The CDR3 protein is CASSLGTGSEYGYTF. In DNA form, the CDR3 reads TGCGCCAGCAGCTTGGGGACAGGGTCGGAATATGGCTACACCTTC. The rearrangement links TRBV5-1 to TRBJ1-2; 8 bases fit TRBD1. Germline V gene lookup returns CDR1 SGHRS and CDR2 YFSETQ. The CDR3 is 15 amino acids. With V trimmed by 0 bases and J by 5 bases, 6 bases remained unmatched.